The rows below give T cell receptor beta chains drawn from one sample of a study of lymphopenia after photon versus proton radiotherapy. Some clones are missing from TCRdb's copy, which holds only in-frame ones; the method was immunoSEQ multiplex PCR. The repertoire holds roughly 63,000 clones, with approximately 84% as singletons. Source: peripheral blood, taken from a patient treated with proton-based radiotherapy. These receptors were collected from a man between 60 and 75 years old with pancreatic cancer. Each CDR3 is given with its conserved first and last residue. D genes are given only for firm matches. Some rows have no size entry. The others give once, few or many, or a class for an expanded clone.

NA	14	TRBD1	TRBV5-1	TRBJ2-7	CASSLRQGPLEQYF	TGCGCCAGCAGCTTAAGACAGGGCCCCCTCGAGCAGTACTTC
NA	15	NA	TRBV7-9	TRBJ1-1	CASSRDQGKDTEAFF	TGTGCCAGCAGCCGCGATCAGGGTAAGGACACTGAAGCTTTCTTT
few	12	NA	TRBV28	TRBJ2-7	CASRGAKYEQYF	TGTGCCAGCAGGGGCGCAAAGTACGAGCAGTACTTC
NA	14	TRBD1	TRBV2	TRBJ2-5	CASSEDRGPETQYF	TGTGCCAGCAGTGAAGACAGGGGGCCAGAGACCCAGTACTTC
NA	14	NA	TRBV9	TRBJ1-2	CASSVEETSVGYTF	TGTGCCAGCAGCGTAGAGGAGACGTCGGTTGGCTACACCTTC
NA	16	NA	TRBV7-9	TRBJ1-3	CASSPRGLSSGNTIYF	TGTGCCAGCAGCCCCCGGGGGCTGAGCTCTGGAAACACCATATATTTT
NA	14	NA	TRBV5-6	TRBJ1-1	CASSLGLMNTEAFF	TGTGCCAGCAGCCTAGGACTGATGAACACTGAAGCTTTCTTT
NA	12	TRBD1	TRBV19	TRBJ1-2	CASGDRNYGYTF	TGTGCCAGCGGGGACAGGAACTATGGCTACACCTTC
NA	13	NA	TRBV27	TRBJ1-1	CATKLSMNTEAFF	TGTGCTACGAAATTATCCATGAACACTGAAGCTTTCTTT
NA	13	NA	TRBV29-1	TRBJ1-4	CSVGGRGGEKLFF	TGCAGCGTTGGCGGCAGGGGAGGAGAAAAACTGTTTTTT
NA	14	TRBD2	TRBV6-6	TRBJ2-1	CASSWTSGTNEQFF	TGTGCCAGCAGTTGGACTAGCGGGACCAATGAGCAGTTCTTC
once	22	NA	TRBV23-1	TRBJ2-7	CASSQFTRPPRPGGIFSYEQYF	TGCGCCAGCAGTCAATTTACGAGACCCCCAAGGCCCGGGGGAATCTTTAGCTACGAGCAGTACTTC
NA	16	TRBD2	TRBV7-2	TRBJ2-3	CASSLLAVGSTDTQYF	TGTGCCAGCAGCTTACTAGCGGTCGGGAGCACAGATACGCAGTATTTT
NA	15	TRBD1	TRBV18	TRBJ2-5	CASSPPRDRGQTQYF	TGTGCCAGCTCACCCCCTCGGGACAGGGGACAGACCCAGTACTTC
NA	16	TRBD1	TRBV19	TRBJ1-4	CASTSTGKAKDEKLFF	TGTGCCAGTACCTCGACAGGGAAGGCGAAGGATGAAAAACTGTTTTTT
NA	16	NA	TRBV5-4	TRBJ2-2	CASSFSTSTLTGELFF	TGTGCCAGCAGCTTCTCTACTAGCACCCTCACCGGGGAGCTGTTTTTT
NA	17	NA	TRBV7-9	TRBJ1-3	CASSLAGRGDSGNTIYF	TGTGCCAGCAGCTTAGCGGGAAGGGGAGACTCTGGAAACACCATATATTTT
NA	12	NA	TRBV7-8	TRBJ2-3	CASSYEGDTQYF	TGTGCCAGCAGCTACGAAGGAGATACGCAGTATTTT
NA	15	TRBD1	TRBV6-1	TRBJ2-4	CASSEDRGRGHIQYF	TGTGCCAGCAGTGAAGACAGGGGGCGCGGCCACATTCAGTACTTC
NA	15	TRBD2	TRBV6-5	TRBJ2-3	CASSILAASTDTQYF	TGTGCCAGCAGCATACTAGCGGCTAGCACAGATACGCAGTATTTT
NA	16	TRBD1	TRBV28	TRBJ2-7	CASSPPTLGQGYEQYF	TGTGCCAGCAGTCCACCCACCCTGGGACAGGGCTACGAGCAGTACTTC
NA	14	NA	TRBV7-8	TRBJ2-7	CASSFGGPSYEQYF	TGTGCCAGCAGCTTCGGGGGACCGTCCTACGAGCAGTACTTC
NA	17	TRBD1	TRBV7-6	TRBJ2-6	CASSPTGAASGANVLTF	TGTGCCAGCAGCCCGACAGGGGCGGCCTCTGGGGCCAACGTCCTGACTTTC
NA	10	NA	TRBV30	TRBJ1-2	CGRFDYGYTF	TGTGGGAGGTTTGACTATGGCTACACCTTC
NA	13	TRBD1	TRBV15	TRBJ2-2	CATSRTGAGELFF	TGTGCCACCAGCCGTACAGGGGCCGGGGAGCTGTTTTTT
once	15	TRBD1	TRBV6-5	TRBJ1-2	CASGNIHDRDGDYTF	TGTGCCAGCGGAAATATACACGACAGGGACGGAGACTACACCTTC
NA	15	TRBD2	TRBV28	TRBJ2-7	CASTKGLAGVGEQYF	TGTGCCAGCACCAAAGGACTAGCGGGAGTTGGAGAGCAGTACTTC
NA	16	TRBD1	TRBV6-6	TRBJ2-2	CASTDRGRGSTGELFF	TGTGCCAGCACTGACAGGGGGCGCGGATCCACCGGGGAGCTGTTTTTT
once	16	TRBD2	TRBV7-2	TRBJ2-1	CASSSRGSGAYNEQFF	TGTGCCAGCAGCTCTCGGGGGAGCGGGGCGTACAATGAGCAGTTCTTC
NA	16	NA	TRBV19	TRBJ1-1	CASSIDIMSRDTEAFF	TGTGCCAGTAGTATTGATATCATGAGCAGGGACACTGAAGCTTTCTTT
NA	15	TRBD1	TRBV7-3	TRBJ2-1	CASSLVQGEYNEQFF	TGTGCCAGCAGCTTAGTTCAGGGGGAATACAATGAGCAGTTCTTC
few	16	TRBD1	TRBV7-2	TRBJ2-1	CASSVVSGQGANEQFF	TGTGCCAGCAGCGTTGTAAGCGGACAGGGCGCCAATGAGCAGTTCTTC
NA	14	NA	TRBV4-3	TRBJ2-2	CASSPDWRGGELFF	TGCGCCAGCAGCCCCGACTGGCGAGGCGGGGAGCTGTTTTTT
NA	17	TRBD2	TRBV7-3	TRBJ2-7	CASSWEVSGEIDYEQYF	TGTGCCAGCAGCTGGGAGGTTAGCGGGGAGATTGACTACGAGCAGTACTTC
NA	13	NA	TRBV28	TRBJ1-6	CASSWGANLSLHF	TGTGCCAGCAGTTGGGGGGCCAATTTGTCCCTCCACTTT
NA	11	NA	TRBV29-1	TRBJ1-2	CSVGTVYGYTF	TGCAGCGTGGGGACGGTCTATGGCTACACCTTC
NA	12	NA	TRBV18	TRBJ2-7	CASSYGGVEQYF	TGTGCCAGCTCGTACGGGGGAGTTGAGCAGTACTTC
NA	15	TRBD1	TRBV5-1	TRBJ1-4	CASSLHGTEDEKLFF	TGCGCCAGCAGCTTGCACGGGACAGAGGACGAAAAACTGTTTTTT
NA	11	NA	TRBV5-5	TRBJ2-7	CASSQDSGQYF	TGTGCCAGCTCACAAGATTCTGGGCAGTACTTC
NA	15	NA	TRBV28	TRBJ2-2	CASSLWGARTGELFF	TGTGCCAGCAGTTTGTGGGGGGCGCGAACCGGGGAGCTGTTTTTT
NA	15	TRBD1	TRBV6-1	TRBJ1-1	CASRKGQGVNTEAFF	TGTGCCAGCAGAAAAGGACAGGGGGTGAACACTGAAGCTTTCTTT
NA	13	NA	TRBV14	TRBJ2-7	CASSPNPGSVGYF	TGTGCCAGCAGCCCCAACCCGGGTTCCGTCGGGTACTTC
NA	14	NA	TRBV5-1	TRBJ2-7	CASSVAGRTYEQYF	TGCGCCAGCAGCGTGGCGGGGCGCACCTACGAGCAGTACTTC
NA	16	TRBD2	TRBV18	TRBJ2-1	CASSPTSGLPYNEQFF	TGTGCCAGCTCACCGACTAGCGGGCTACCCTACAATGAGCAGTTCTTC
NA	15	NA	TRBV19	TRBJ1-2	CASTDSPKLHYGYTF	TGTGCCAGTACAGACAGTCCGAAGCTGCACTATGGCTACACCTTC
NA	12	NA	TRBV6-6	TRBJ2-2	CASSYTSGELFF	TGTGCCAGCAGCTACACTTCTGGGGAGCTGTTTTTT